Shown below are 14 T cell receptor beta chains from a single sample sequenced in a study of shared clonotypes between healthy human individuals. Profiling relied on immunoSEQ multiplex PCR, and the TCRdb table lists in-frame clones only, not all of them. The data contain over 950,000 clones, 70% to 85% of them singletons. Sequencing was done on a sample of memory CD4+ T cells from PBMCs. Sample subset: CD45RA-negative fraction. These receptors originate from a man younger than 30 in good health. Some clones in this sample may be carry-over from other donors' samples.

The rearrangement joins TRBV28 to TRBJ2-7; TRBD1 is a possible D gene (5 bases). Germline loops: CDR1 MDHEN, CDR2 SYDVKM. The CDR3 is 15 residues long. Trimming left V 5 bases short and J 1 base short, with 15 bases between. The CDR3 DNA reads TGTGCCAGCAGTAAGCTACAGGCCAGGTCCTACGAGCAGTACTTC. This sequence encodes CASSKLQARSYEQYF. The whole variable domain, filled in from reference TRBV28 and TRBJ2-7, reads DVKVTQSSRYLVKRTGEKVFLECVQDMDHENMFWYRQDPGLGLRLIYFSYDVKMKEKGDIPEGYSVSREKKERFSLILESASTNQTSMYLCASSKLQARSYEQYFGPGTRLTVT.

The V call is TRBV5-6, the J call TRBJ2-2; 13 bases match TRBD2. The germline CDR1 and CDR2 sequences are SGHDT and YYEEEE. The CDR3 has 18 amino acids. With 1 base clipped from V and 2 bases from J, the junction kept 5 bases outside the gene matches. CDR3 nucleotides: TGTGCCAGCAGCTTGAGGGGACTAGCGGGACCTAACACCGGGGAGCTGTTTTTT. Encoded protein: CASSLRGLAGPNTGELFF. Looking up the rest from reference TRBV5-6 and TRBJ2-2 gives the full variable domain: DAGVTQSPTHLIKTRGQQVTLRCSPKSGHDTVSWYQQALGQGPQFIFQYYEEEERQRGNFPDRFSGHQFPNYSSELNVNALLLGDSALYLCASSLRGLAGPNTGELFFGEGSRLTVL.

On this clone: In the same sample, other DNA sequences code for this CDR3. CDR3 coding DNA: TGTGCCAGCAGTCAAAAGGGGGGGACTGAAGCTTTCTTT. This translates into CASSQKGGTEAFF. The genes are TRBV7-2 and TRBJ1-1; possibly TRBD1 for D (6 bases). This CDR3 is built from 13 residues. Deletions cut 6 bases from V and 5 bases from J, with 13 bases between. Germline lookup yields CDR1 SGHTA and CDR2 FQGNSA.

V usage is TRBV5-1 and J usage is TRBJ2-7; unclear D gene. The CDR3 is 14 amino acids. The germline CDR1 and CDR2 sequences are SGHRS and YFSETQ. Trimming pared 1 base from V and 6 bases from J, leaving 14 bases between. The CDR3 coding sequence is TGCGCCAGCAGCTTGTCCGCGGTCTCTGGCGAGCAGTACTTC. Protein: CASSLSAVSGEQYF. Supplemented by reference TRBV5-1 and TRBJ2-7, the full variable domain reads KAGVTQTPRYLIKTRGQQVTLSCSPISGHRSVSWYQQTPGQGLQFLFEYFSETQRNKGNFPGRFSGRQFSNSRSEMNVSTLELGDSALYLCASSLSAVSGEQYFGPGTRLTVT.

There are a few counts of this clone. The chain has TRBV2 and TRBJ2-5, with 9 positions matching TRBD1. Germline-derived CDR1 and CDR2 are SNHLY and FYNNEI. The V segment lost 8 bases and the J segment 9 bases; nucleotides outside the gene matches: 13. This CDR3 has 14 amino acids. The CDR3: CASVPGQGGRAQYF. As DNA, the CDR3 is TGTGCCAGCGTCCCGGGACAGGGAGGGAGAGCCCAGTACTTC.

CDR3 residues: CASRSPTEQYF. The CDR3 region has the DNA TGTGCAAGTCGCTCCCCGACGGAGCAGTACTTC. The rearrangement uses TRBV12-2 and TRBJ2-7. TRBV12-2 is a documented pseudogene. The length of the CDR3 is 11 residues.

CDR3 DNA: TGTGCCATCAGTGAGAGCCTCGTTAGGTCTCCAAACTATGGCTACACCTTC. It yields the protein CAISESLVRSPNYGYTF. J is TRBJ1-2 and V is TRBV10-3; D gene unclear. This CDR3 is 17 amino acids long. V was shortened by 2 bases and J by 2 bases, with 18 bases between the two germline ends. Per the germline V gene, CDR1 is ENHRY and CDR2 is SYGVKD.

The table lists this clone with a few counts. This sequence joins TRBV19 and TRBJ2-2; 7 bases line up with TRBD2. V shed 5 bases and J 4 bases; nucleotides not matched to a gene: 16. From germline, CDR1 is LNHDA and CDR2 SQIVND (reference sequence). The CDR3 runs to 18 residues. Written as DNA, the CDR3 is TGTGCCAGTAGTTCCTTTTCCGGCGGGAGAGGTCGCACCGGGGAGCTGTTTTTT. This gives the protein CASSSFSGGRGRTGELFF.

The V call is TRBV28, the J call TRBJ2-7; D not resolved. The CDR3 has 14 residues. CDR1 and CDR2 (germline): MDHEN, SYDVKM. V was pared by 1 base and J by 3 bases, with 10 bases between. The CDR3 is CASSLYNKGYEQYF. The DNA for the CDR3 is TGTGCCAGCAGTTTATACAACAAGGGCTACGAGCAGTACTTC.

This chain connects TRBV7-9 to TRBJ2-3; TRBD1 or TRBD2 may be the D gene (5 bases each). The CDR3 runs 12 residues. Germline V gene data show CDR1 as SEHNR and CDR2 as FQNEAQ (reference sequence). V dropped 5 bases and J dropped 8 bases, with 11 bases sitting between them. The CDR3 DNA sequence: TGTGCCAGCAGCCAGGGACGGACTACGCAGTATTTT. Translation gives CASSQGRTTQYF.

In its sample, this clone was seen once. Written as DNA, the CDR3 is TGTGCCAGCAGCAGACTAGGTCCTGACCCTAGGCAAGAGACCCAGTACTTC. This codes for CASSRLGPDPRQETQYF. The V gene is TRBV21-1, the J gene TRBJ2-5; the table assigns TRBD2, which was not confirmed against the DNA. TRBV21-1 is a documented pseudogene. This CDR3 has 17 amino acids.

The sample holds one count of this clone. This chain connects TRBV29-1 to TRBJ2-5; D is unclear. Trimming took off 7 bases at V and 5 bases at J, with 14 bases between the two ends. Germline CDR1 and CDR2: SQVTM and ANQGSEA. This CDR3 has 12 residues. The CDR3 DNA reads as TGCAGCGGGAGATACATAAGGGAGACCCAGTACTTC. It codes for CSGRYIRETQYF.

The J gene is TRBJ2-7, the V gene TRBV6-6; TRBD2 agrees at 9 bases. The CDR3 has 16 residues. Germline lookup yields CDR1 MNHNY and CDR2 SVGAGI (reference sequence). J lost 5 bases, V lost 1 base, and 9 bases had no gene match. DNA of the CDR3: TGTGCCAGCAGTTACTTATCGGCTAGCGGGACGAACGAGCAGTACTTC. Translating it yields CASSYLSASGTNEQYF.

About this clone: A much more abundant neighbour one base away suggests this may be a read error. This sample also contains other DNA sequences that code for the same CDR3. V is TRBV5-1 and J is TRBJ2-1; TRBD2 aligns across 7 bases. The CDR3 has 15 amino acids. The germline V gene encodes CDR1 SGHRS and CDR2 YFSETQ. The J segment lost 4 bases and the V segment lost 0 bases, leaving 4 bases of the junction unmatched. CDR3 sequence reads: CASSLDASGYNEQFF. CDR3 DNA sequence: TGCGCCAGCAGCTTGGATGCTAGCGGATACAATGAGCAGTTCTTC.